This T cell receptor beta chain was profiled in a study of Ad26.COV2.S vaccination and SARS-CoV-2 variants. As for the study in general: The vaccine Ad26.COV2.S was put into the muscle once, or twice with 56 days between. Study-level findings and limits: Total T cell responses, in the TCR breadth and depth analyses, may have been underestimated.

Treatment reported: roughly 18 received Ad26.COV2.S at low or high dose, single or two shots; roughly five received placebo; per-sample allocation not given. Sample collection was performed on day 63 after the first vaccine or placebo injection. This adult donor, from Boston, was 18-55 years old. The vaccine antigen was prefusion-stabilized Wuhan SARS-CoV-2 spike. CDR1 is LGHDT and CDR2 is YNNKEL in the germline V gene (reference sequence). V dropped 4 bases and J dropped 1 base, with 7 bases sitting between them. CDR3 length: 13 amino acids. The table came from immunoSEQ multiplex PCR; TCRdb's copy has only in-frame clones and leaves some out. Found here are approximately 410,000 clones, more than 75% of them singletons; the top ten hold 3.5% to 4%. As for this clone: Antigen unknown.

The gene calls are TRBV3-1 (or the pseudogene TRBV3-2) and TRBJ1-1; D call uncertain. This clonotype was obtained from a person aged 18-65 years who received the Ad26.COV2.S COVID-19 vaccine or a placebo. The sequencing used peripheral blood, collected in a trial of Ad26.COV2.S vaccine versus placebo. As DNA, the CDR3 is TGTGCCAGCAGCCTGACCTCGAACACTGAAGCTTTCTTT. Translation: CASSLTSNTEAFF.